The next 23 T cell receptor beta chains were all read from a single sample in a study of T cells in Graves' hyperthyroidism and ophthalmopathy. The investigators amplified TCR beta CDR3 regions from RNA transcripts. The primer set for the first-round RT-PCR of the TCR CDR3 was HTBI. TCRdb reprocessed the multiplex PCR reads via MiXCR and lists one record per CDR3 protein. The sample holds approximately 560,000 distinct CDR3 sequences; approximately 14% are singletons and the top ten take about 7%. Sequenced input: blood. The receptors originated from a woman under 40 with Graves' hyperthyroidism.

This clonotype was detected only a few times. This sequence may be a read error, since a much larger clone differs from it by one base. V usage is TRBV5-5 and J usage is TRBJ1-1; no firm D call. The germline gives CDR1 SGHKS, CDR2 YYEKEE (reference sequence). There are 15 residues in the CDR3. The CDR3 region has the DNA TGTGCCGGCAGCTTGGCGCAGAGCCTGAACACTGAAGCTTTCTTT. Translation: CAGSLAQSLNTEAFF. Full variable domain (rest looked up from reference TRBV5-5 and TRBJ1-1): DAGVTQSPTHLIKTRGQQVTLRCSPISGHKSVSWYQQVLGQGPQFIFQYYEKEERGRGNFPDRFSARQFPNYSSELNVNALLLGDSALYLCAGSLAQSLNTEAFFGQGTRLTVV.

This clonotype was recorded many times. This rearrangement joins TRBV20-1 to TRBJ2-5; D might be TRBD2 (6 bases). Trimming left V 0 bases short and J 4 bases short, with 12 bases between. This CDR3 is built from 14 residues. Germline-derived CDR1 and CDR2 are DFQATT and SNEGSKA (reference sequence). The CDR3 DNA reads TGCAGTGCTAGAGAGGAGGGAATCGCAGAGACCCAGTACTTC. It codes for CSAREEGIAETQYF.

The chain is built from TRBV4-1 and TRBJ2-4; no clear D. The V gene's germline CDR1 is MGHRA and CDR2 YSYEKL. This CDR3 has 14 residues. Trimming took 4 bases from V and 5 from J, leaving 12 bases between them. CDR3 in amino acids: CASSPRLRENIQYF. The CDR3 bases are TGCGCCAGCAGCCCCAGGCTGCGCGAAAACATTCAGTACTTC.

This clonotype appeared many times. The chain links TRBV7-2 to TRBJ2-3, with 8 bases identical to TRBD2. Germline V gene sequence: CDR1 SGHTA, CDR2 FQGNSA. The CDR3 is made up of 12 amino acids. The V gene end was trimmed by 9 bases and the J gene end by 11 bases; junction bases not matched to a gene: 10. The CDR3 loop reads CASGLAVGEQYF. CDR3 bases: TGTGCCAGTGGACTAGCTGTGGGCGAGCAGTATTTT.

The chain recombines TRBV11-2 with TRBJ2-1, with 10 bases lining up with TRBD2. The CDR3 is 19 residues long. V lost 2 bases, J lost 4 bases, and 14 bases stayed unmatched. The germline gives CDR1 SGHAT, CDR2 FQNNGV. The CDR3 protein is CASSLFTTSGTLLYNEQFF. The CDR3, as DNA: TGTGCCAGCAGCTTATTCACCACTAGCGGGACCCTATTATACAATGAGCAGTTCTTC.

Ten or more counts support this clonotype. In nucleotides, the CDR3 is TGTGCCAGTAGTATCGGCGCGGTCAGTGAGCAGTTCTTC. This translates into CASSIGAVSEQFF. The rearrangement links TRBV19 to TRBJ2-1; the D is unclear. Trimming cost V 3 bases and J 9 bases, with 12 bases left between them. The CDR3 runs to 13 residues. CDR1 is LNHDA, CDR2 SQIVND, per germline (reference sequence). The whole variable domain, filled in from reference TRBV19 and TRBJ2-1, reads DGGITQSPKYLFRKEGQNVTLSCEQNLNHDAMYWYRQDPGQGLRLIYYSQIVNDFQKGDIAEGYSVSREKKESFPLTVTSAQKNPTAFYLCASSIGAVSEQFFGPGTRLTVL.

Many counts were recorded for this clonotype. The chain carries TRBV5-5 and TRBJ2-7, with 10 bases lining up with TRBD2. The CDR3 extends over 15 amino acids. Looked up from germline, CDR1 is SGHKS and CDR2 is YYEKEE (reference sequence). Trimming took 1 base from V and 2 from J; bases not matched to a gene: 3. The CDR3 sequence is CASSLIAGGPYEQYF. As DNA, the CDR3 is TGTGCCAGCAGCTTGATAGCGGGAGGTCCCTACGAGCAGTACTTC.

This clonotype occurred many times. This rearrangement joins TRBV12-3 or TRBV12-4 to TRBJ2-1, with 11 bases identical to TRBD2. The CDR3 extends over 14 amino acids. J gave up 9 bases and V 7 bases, and 8 bases lay outside the gene matches. CDR3 amino acids: CASTKLAGDGEQFF. DNA of the CDR3: TGTGCCAGCACCAAACTAGCGGGAGATGGTGAGCAGTTCTTC.

This clonotype has only a few counts. The chain joins TRBV12-3 or TRBV12-4 to TRBJ2-1, with D possibly matching TRBD1 (6 bases). The CDR3 has 16 amino acids. Trimming removed 4 bases at V and 4 bases at J, with 17 bases between. CDR3 sequence reads: CASSSAGPRGYNEQFF. CDR3 nucleotide sequence: TGTGCCAGCAGTTCTGCCGGCCCCAGGGGATACAATGAGCAGTTCTTC.

In this sample, this clonotype turned up many times. The V and J genes are TRBV12-3 or TRBV12-4 and TRBJ2-7; TRBD2 aligns across 7 bases. This CDR3 contains 15 residues. Unmatched junction bases numbered 12, after V lost 7 bases and J lost 3 bases. This CDR3 reads CASNLRGGRGYEQYF. CDR3 sequence (DNA): TGTGCCAGCAACCTCCGAGGCGGGAGAGGCTACGAGCAGTACTTC.

The chain is built from TRBV5-1 and TRBJ1-4; D is ambiguous. Germline V gene sequence: CDR1 SGHRS, CDR2 YFSETQ. The CDR3 consists of 15 residues. The V end lost 0 bases, the J end lost 8 bases, and 14 bases lay between the germline ends. The CDR3 DNA sequence: TGCGCCAGCAGCTTGGAAGGGTTGGTCGCCGAAAAACTGTTTTTT. This translates into CASSLEGLVAEKLFF.

This clonotype was recorded many times. The chain uses TRBV30 and TRBJ1-1, with a weak D call TRBD1 (5 bases). Trimming took off 1 base at V and 2 bases at J, with 17 bases between the two ends. CDR1 GTSNPN and CDR2 SVGIG come from the germline V gene (reference sequence). The CDR3 has 16 amino acids. The CDR3 bases are TGTGCCTGGAGTGGGGTAGGGGTACGGGGCAACACTGAAGCTTTCTTT. Its protein product is CAWSGVGVRGNTEAFF. The full variable domain, rest sourced from reference TRBV30 and TRBJ1-1, is SQTIHQWPATLVQPVGSPLSLECTVEGTSNPNLYWYRQAAGRGLQLLFYSVGIGQISSEVPQNLSASRPQDRQFILSSKKLLLSDSGFYLCAWSGVGVRGNTEAFFGQGTRLTVV.

This clonotype was detected ten times or more. The chain joins TRBV6-2 or TRBV6-3 to TRBJ2-1; weak D call: TRBD1 (5 bases). There are 15 residues in the CDR3. Germline V CDR1 and CDR2: MNHEY, SVGEGT. Trimming shortened V by 4 bases and J by 6 bases, and 16 bases separated the two germline ends. The CDR3: CASSLSRVAPNEQFF. DNA for the CDR3: TGTGCCAGCAGTTTAAGCAGGGTTGCGCCCAATGAGCAGTTCTTC.

This clonotype was counted many times. The V gene is TRBV20-1, the J gene TRBJ2-5; possibly TRBD1 for D (6 bases). CDR1 is DFQATT, CDR2 SNEGSKA, per germline (reference sequence). Trimming left V 3 bases short and J 4 bases short, with 9 bases between. The CDR3 has 12 amino acids. As DNA, the CDR3 is TGCAGTGCTAGTGGACAGCTAGAGACCCAGTACTTC. Translation: CSASGQLETQYF.

This clonotype was found many times. This rearrangement joins TRBV7-2 to TRBJ1-1, with a tentative D call TRBD1 (6 bases). Deletions cut 0 bases from V and 0 bases from J, with 8 bases between. The V gene's germline CDR1 is SGHTA and CDR2 FQGNSA. The CDR3 consists of 15 residues. The CDR3 nucleotides are TGTGCCAGCAGCTTAGCGGGACACATGAACACTGAAGCTTTCTTT. Translating it yields CASSLAGHMNTEAFF.

A note on this clonotype: A read error may explain this, as a much larger clone is one base away. V gene TRBV20-1 combines with J gene TRBJ1-6; D gene uncertain. Germline V gene data show CDR1 as DFQATT and CDR2 as SNEGSKA (reference sequence). This CDR3 comprises 16 residues. V lost 0 bases to trimming and J lost 10 bases, with 19 bases between them. In DNA, the CDR3 is TGCAGTGCTAGAGATCGGGAGTTAGGTGGTAAATCACCCCTCCACTTT. This encodes CSARDRELGGKSPLHF.

This clonotype was counted at least ten times. V and J are TRBV27 and TRBJ1-1; 12 bases agree with TRBD1. V gave up 5 bases and J gave up 11 bases; unmatched junction bases: 6. The CDR3 runs 13 residues. Germline V gene lookup returns CDR1 MNHEY and CDR2 SMNVEV (reference sequence). The CDR3 loop is CASSRDRGRWAFF. CDR3 nucleotides: TGTGCCAGCAGTCGGGACAGGGGGCGTTGGGCTTTCTTT.

This clonotype appeared many times. V and J are TRBV5-1 and TRBJ2-1, with D perhaps matching TRBD2 (5 bases). The germline CDR1 and CDR2 sequences are SGHRS and YFSETQ. The CDR3 length is 15 residues. V gave up 1 base and J gave up 7 bases, with 15 bases separating them. The CDR3 bases are TGCGCCAGCAGCTTGTTCGAGGGCCTGAGGAATGAGCAGTTCTTC. It translates to CASSLFEGLRNEQFF.

At least ten counts were recorded for this clonotype. The rearrangement joins TRBV6-1 to TRBJ2-7; D perhaps matches TRBD2 (6 bases). Trimming removed 8 bases from V and 0 bases from J, with 17 bases in between. The CDR3 extends over 15 amino acids. CDR1 MNHNS and CDR2 SASEGT come from the germline V gene. The CDR3 DNA sequence: TGTGCCAGCGGGATGAGCGGAGGGAGCTCCTACGAGCAGTACTTC. This encodes CASGMSGGSSYEQYF.

This clonotype was observed at least ten times. The chain employs TRBV7-2 and TRBJ2-3, with TRBD2 matching over 9 bases. The ends lost 1 base at V and 1 base at J; junction bases unmatched: 18. Per the germline V gene, CDR1 is SGHTA and CDR2 is FQGNSA. The length of the CDR3 is 21 residues. In DNA form, the CDR3 reads TGTGCCAGCAGCTTAGGGAGGTTGTTTAGTAGCGGGAGAATGGGCACAGATACGCAGTATTTT. It specifies CASSLGRLFSSGRMGTDTQYF.

This clonotype was seen many times. The chain is built from TRBV7-2 and TRBJ2-7, with TRBD2 identical over 14 bases. CDR1 is SGHTA and CDR2 is FQGNSA in the germline V gene. Trimming at V came to 5 bases and at J to 6 bases, leaving 12 bases not matched to a gene. The CDR3 is 17 residues long. In DNA, the CDR3 is TGTGCCAGCAGCCATGGAAGAGGACTAGCGGGAGGCGGCGAGCAGTACTTC. Residues: CASSHGRGLAGGGEQYF.

The genes are TRBV4-1 and TRBJ2-2; 8 nucleotides match TRBD2. Germline assignment: CDR1 MGHRA and CDR2 YSYEKL. Germline trimming cut 1 base from V and 0 bases from J; bases unmatched to any gene: 4. The CDR3 runs to 17 residues. The CDR3 sequence is CASSQGGTRSNTGELFF. For the CDR3, the DNA is TGCGCCAGCAGCCAAGGAGGGACTAGATCGAACACCGGGGAGCTGTTTTTT.

There are a few counts of this clonotype. The chain couples TRBV5-1 to TRBJ2-1, with 7 bases identical to TRBD1. The J segment lost 10 bases and the V segment lost 4 bases, leaving 17 bases of the junction unmatched. CDR3 size: 16 residues. The germline CDR1 and CDR2 sequences are SGHRS and YFSETQ. DNA of the CDR3: TGCGCCAGCAGCCAATCGCCGGGACAGCTTTCTGGGGAGCAGTTCTTC. Its translation: CASSQSPGQLSGEQFF.